The 5 T cell receptor beta chains reported below all come from one sample, sequenced in a study of shared clonotypes between healthy human individuals. The repertoire was sequenced with immunoSEQ multiplex PCR; TCRdb's copy has only in-frame clones and lacks some. The data show under 200,000 clones, with approximately 92% seen just once and more than 0.065% held by the top ten. Sequencing was done on a sample of naive CD4+ T cells sorted from blood. Subset defined: CD45RA+ positively selected. All receptors derive from a young woman in good health.

The chain uses TRBV18 and TRBJ1-5; D might be TRBD1 (5 bases). Trimming took 6 bases from V and 2 from J, leaving 8 bases between them. Germline loops: CDR1 KGHSH, CDR2 LQKENI. CDR3 length equals 13 residues. The CDR3 sequence is CASSSGGNQPQHF. CDR3 coding DNA: TGTGCCAGCTCCTCGGGGGGCAATCAGCCCCAGCATTTT.

The rearrangement joins TRBV6-1 to TRBJ2-5; D unclear. The ends were cut back, 3 bases at V and 5 bases at J, with 19 bases in the middle. Germline loops: CDR1 MNHNS, CDR2 SASEGT. The CDR3 runs to 16 residues. The CDR3 DNA sequence: TGTGCCAGCAGTGATCGGCAGACCAACTCGTGGGAGACCCAGTACTTC. It specifies CASSDRQTNSWETQYF.

V usage is TRBV5-1 and J usage is TRBJ2-1; no definite D call. V lost 1 base and J 0 bases, leaving 14 bases between the germline ends. From germline, CDR1 is SGHRS and CDR2 YFSETQ. This CDR3 contains 17 residues. The CDR3 bases are TGCGCCAGCAGCTTGCGTCCGACCGAAAGCTCCTACAATGAGCAGTTCTTC. It is translated as CASSLRPTESSYNEQFF.

V is TRBV5-5 and J is TRBJ2-7; a weak D match, TRBD2 (6 bases). CDR1 SGHKS and CDR2 YYEKEE come from the germline V gene (reference sequence). Deletions cut 4 bases from V and 1 base from J, with 15 bases between. The CDR3 loop spans 15 amino acids. CDR3 nucleotides: TGTGCCAGCAGCGGGGACTCCCTCCCATCCTACGAGCAGTACTTC. It specifies CASSGDSLPSYEQYF.

This clone occurred a few times. V is TRBV28 and J is TRBJ1-5, with 7 nucleotides matching TRBD1. Germline CDR1 and CDR2: MDHEN and SYDVKM. Trimming took 6 bases from V and 1 from J; bases not matched to a gene: 6. The CDR3 contains 15 residues. This CDR3 reads CASRRDRRSNQPQHF. Here the CDR3 DNA reads TGTGCCAGCAGGAGGGACAGACGGAGCAATCAGCCCCAGCATTTT.